The 17 T cell receptor beta chains given below trace back to one sample, sequenced in a study of cytomegalovirus exposure and HLA in healthy donors. Primers included in the PCR were 60 Vbeta and 13 Jbeta primers. Profiling relied on immunoSEQ multiplex PCR, and the TCRdb table lists in-frame clones only, not all of them. The data hold 120,000 or so clones, with 65% to 80% observed a single time. The source material was PBMCs. Source of these receptors: a young man in good health and CMV-seronegative.

This chain connects TRBV11-2 to TRBJ1-4; D is unresolved. Trimming removed 3 bases at V and 8 bases at J, with 13 bases between. This CDR3 region has 14 residues. The V gene's germline CDR1 is SGHAT and CDR2 FQNNGV. The CDR3 reads CASSLSPGTEKLFF. CDR3 coding DNA: TGTGCCAGCAGCTTGTCACCAGGTACCGAAAAACTGTTTTTT.

This clone appeared once. The CDR3: CATSGGRYNEQFF. The CDR3, as DNA: TGTGCCACCAGCGGTGGCAGATACAATGAGCAGTTCTTC. The V call is TRBV15, the J call TRBJ2-1; D is unclear. Trimming removed 5 bases at V and 4 bases at J, with 9 bases between. The CDR3 is 13 amino acids. CDR1 is LNHNV and CDR2 is YYDKDF in the germline V gene (reference sequence).

This clone was seen a few times. The same CDR3 is also encoded by other DNA sequences in this sample. The rearrangement uses TRBV11-2 and TRBJ1-1; no definite D call. Trimming took 1 base from V and 5 from J, leaving 17 bases between them. CDR3 length: 16 amino acids. Germline V gene data show CDR1 as SGHAT and CDR2 as FQNNGV. The CDR3 sequence is CASSLVSLLGGTEAFF. In DNA, the CDR3 is TGTGCCAGCAGCTTAGTTTCTCTGCTGGGAGGGACTGAAGCTTTCTTT. Supplemented by reference TRBV11-2 and TRBJ1-1, the full variable domain reads EAGVAQSPRYKIIEKRQSVAFWCNPISGHATLYWYQQILGQGPKLLIQFQNNGVVDDSQLPKDRFSAERLKGVDSTLKIQPAKLEDSAVYLCASSLVSLLGGTEAFFGQGTRLTVV.

The chain has TRBV7-7 and TRBJ2-6; D remains ambiguous. CDR3 size: 15 residues. Germline CDR1 SSHAT, CDR2 FNYEAQ (reference sequence). V gave up 5 bases and J gave up 0 bases, with 8 bases separating them. The CDR3 DNA reads as TGTGCCAGCAGCCTCAGCGACTCTGGGGCCAACGTCCTGACTTTC. Amino acid sequence: CASSLSDSGANVLTF.

The V gene is TRBV11-2, the J gene TRBJ2-7; weak D call: TRBD1 (6 bases). Germline values: CDR1 SGHAT, CDR2 FQNNGV. V lost 5 bases and J lost 0, with 14 bases in between. This CDR3 comprises 15 residues. In nucleotides, the CDR3 is TGTGCCAGCAGCCCCAGGACAGTAAGCTCCTACGAGCAGTACTTC. It codes for CASSPRTVSSYEQYF.

The CDR3 reads CASSIDHELEGTEAFF. For the CDR3, the DNA is TGTGCCAGTAGTATAGATCATGAACTTGAGGGTACTGAAGCTTTCTTT. The V call is TRBV19, the J call TRBJ1-1; unclear D gene. Per germline, CDR1 LNHDA and CDR2 SQIVND (reference sequence). Trimming removed 0 bases from V and 5 bases from J, with 16 bases in between. The CDR3 runs to 16 residues.

V usage is TRBV25-1 and J usage is TRBJ1-2, with D unclear. Germline V gene lookup returns CDR1 MGHDK and CDR2 SYGVNS. This CDR3 is built from 15 residues. Trimming left V 6 bases short and J 5 bases short, with 19 bases between. Here the CDR3 DNA reads TGTGCCAGCAGCCCAATGGGTGGAGCCGCTTATGGCTACACCTTC. This encodes CASSPMGGAAYGYTF.

This sequence joins TRBV5-4 and TRBJ2-5; D unclear. The germline gives CDR1 SGHNT, CDR2 YYREEE (reference sequence). This CDR3 contains 14 residues. V was shortened by 4 bases and J by 0 bases, with 10 bases between the two germline ends. In DNA form, the CDR3 reads TGTGCCAGCAGCCGAACAGTGTACCAAGAGACCCAGTACTTC. This translates into CASSRTVYQETQYF.

The gene calls are TRBV10-1 and TRBJ2-1, with TRBD2 matching over 12 bases. V shed 0 bases, J shed 0 bases, and the junction held 6 bases outside the gene matches. The CDR3 is 19 residues long. The germline V gene has CDR1 WNHNN and CDR2 SYGVQD (reference sequence). CDR3 bases: TGCGCCAGCAGTGAGTCGGGACTAGCGGGCCGGAGCTCCTACAATGAGCAGTTCTTC. The encoded protein is CASSESGLAGRSSYNEQFF.

This clone was detected a few times. V is TRBV5-6 and J is TRBJ2-7; 7 bases are a match to TRBD1. V gave up 2 bases and J gave up 2 bases; unmatched junction bases: 4. The CDR3 has 14 residues. From germline, CDR1 is SGHDT and CDR2 YYEEEE. The CDR3 DNA reads as TGTGCCAGCAGCTTCGACAGGGTAGCCTACGAGCAGTACTTC. It translates to CASSFDRVAYEQYF. The complete variable domain, with remaining parts taken from reference TRBV5-6 and TRBJ2-7, reads DAGVTQSPTHLIKTRGQQVTLRCSPKSGHDTVSWYQQALGQGPQFIFQYYEEEERQRGNFPDRFSGHQFPNYSSELNVNALLLGDSALYLCASSFDRVAYEQYFGPGTRLTVT.

The chain employs TRBV2 and TRBJ2-3; D is uncertain. The V gene's germline CDR1 is SNHLY and CDR2 FYNNEI. V lost 5 bases, J lost 4 bases, and 10 bases lay in between. The CDR3 extends over 13 amino acids. The chain's CDR3 is CASSMRGSDTQYF. The CDR3 DNA reads TGTGCCAGCAGTATGAGAGGTTCAGATACGCAGTATTTT.

The rearrangement links TRBV11-2 to TRBJ2-7; 8 bases line up with TRBD1. Germline CDR1 is SGHAT and CDR2 is FQNNGV. The J segment lost 7 bases and the V segment lost 2 bases, leaving 13 bases of the junction unmatched. This CDR3 spans 16 amino acids. The CDR3 region is CASSLLGDRTTREQYF. The CDR3 region has the DNA TGTGCCAGCAGCTTACTGGGGGACAGGACTACGCGGGAGCAGTACTTC.

This clone was seen just once. The chain carries TRBV5-4 and TRBJ1-1, with 9 bases aligning to TRBD1. The CDR3 sequence is 15 residues long. J gave up 1 base and V 2 bases, and 3 bases lay outside the gene matches. The V gene's germline CDR1 is SGHNT and CDR2 YYREEE (reference sequence). CDR3 amino acids: CASSFLGQGNTEAFF. In nucleotides, the CDR3 is TGTGCCAGCAGCTTCTTGGGACAGGGGAACACTGAAGCTTTCTTT.

The gene calls are TRBV5-1 and TRBJ2-5; 11 bases align to TRBD1. Trimming cost V 4 bases and J 3 bases; bases outside gene matches: 5. Germline assignment: CDR1 SGHRS and CDR2 YFSETQ. The CDR3 runs to 15 residues. The CDR3 sequence: CASSRTGGKEETQYF. The CDR3 DNA reads TGCGCCAGCAGCCGGACAGGGGGCAAGGAAGAGACCCAGTACTTC.

This chain uses TRBV28 with TRBJ1-6; D unclear. Germline CDR1 reads MDHEN; CDR2 reads SYDVKM. This CDR3 is 15 amino acids long. V shed 2 bases and J shed 4 bases, with 9 bases lying between them. CDR3 protein: CASSLGNSYNSPLHF. The CDR3 coding sequence is TGTGCCAGCAGTTTAGGAAACAGTTATAATTCACCCCTCCACTTT.

This clone turned up a few times. The rearrangement uses TRBV5-1 and TRBJ2-5; TRBD2 aligns across 8 bases. The CDR3 totals 16 residues. V was clipped by 2 bases and J by 2 bases; unmatched bases: 8. Germline lookup yields CDR1 SGHRS and CDR2 YFSETQ. CDR3 sequence: CASSLVSRGGQETQYF. The CDR3 bases are TGCGCCAGCAGCTTAGTTTCTCGGGGGGGGCAAGAGACCCAGTACTTC.

This chain connects TRBV5-1 to TRBJ1-1; 7 positions agree with TRBD1. Germline CDR1 and CDR2: SGHRS and YFSETQ. CDR3 length: 14 residues. The V segment lost 4 bases and the J segment 5 bases; nucleotides outside the gene matches: 8. As DNA, the CDR3 is TGCGCCAGCAGCCCTAGGGGGCGACAGACTGAAGCTTTCTTT. Protein: CASSPRGRQTEAFF.